Listed here is a single TCR beta chain. The antigen is not known. Germline values: CDR1 SGHRS, CDR2 YFSETQ. The CDR3 totals 14 residues. With 3 bases removed from V and 5 bases from J, the gap between germline ends came to 14 bases. Clinical Activity Scores of at least 3, NOSPECS grades of at least 4 and durations under 3 months characterized ophthalmopathy patients. Each diagnosis drew on symptoms, thyroxine, TRAb, thyroid ultrasound and orbital computed tomography findings. Amplification of TCR beta CDR3 regions used RNA as the template. TCR CDR3 regions were first amplified by RT-PCR with HTBI primers. MiXCR, applied by TCRdb to the multiplex PCR reads, yields one record per CDR3 protein. The profile shows over 300,000 distinct CDR3 sequences, roughly an eighth of them singletons. The data were taken from a study of T cells in Graves' hyperthyroidism and ophthalmopathy. Study information: Upon initial diagnosis and before any treatment, peripheral blood was collected.

General study points: Among clonotypes expanded in thyroid above 0.001, most were also found in blood.

The chain uses TRBV5-1 and TRBJ1-2; the D gene is possibly TRBD1 (6 bases). The material sequenced was blood. The clonotype was recovered from a woman aged 40 to 50 with Graves' ophthalmopathy. The CDR3 here is CASSSRGHQYGYTF. In nucleotides, the CDR3 is TGCGCCAGCAGCTCCAGGGGACACCAATATGGCTACACCTTC.